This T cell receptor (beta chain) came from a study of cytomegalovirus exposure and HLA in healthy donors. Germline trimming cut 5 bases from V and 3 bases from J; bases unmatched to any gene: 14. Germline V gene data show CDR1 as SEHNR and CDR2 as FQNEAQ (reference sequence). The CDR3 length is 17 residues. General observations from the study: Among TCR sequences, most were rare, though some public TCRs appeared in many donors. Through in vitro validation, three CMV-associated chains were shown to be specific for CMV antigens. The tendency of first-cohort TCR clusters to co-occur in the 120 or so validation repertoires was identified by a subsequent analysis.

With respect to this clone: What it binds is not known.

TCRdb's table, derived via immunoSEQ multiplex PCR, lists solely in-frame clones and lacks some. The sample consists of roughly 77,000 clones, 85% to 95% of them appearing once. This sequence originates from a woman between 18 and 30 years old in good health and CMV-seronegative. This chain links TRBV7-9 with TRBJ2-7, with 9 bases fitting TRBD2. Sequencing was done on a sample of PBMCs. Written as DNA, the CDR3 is TGTGCCAGCAGCCCCCGGACTAGCGCCCATCTCTACTACGAGCAGTACTTC. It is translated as CASSPRTSAHLYYEQYF.